This is a list of T cell receptor beta chains from one sample in a study of OX40 agonist ivuxolimab in advanced cancers. Clones were read by immunoSEQ multiplex PCR, and TCRdb kept only the in-frame ones, dropping some. The table shows some 72,000 clones, with 92% occurring only once. The sample was CD4+ or CD8+ T cells sorted from blood, taken in a trial of the OX40 agonist ivuxolimab. These receptors were taken from an adult with an advanced solid tumor such as melanoma, head and neck, liver or kidney cancer. Each CDR3 is given with its conserved first and last residue. The order of the fields is V gene, J gene, D gene, clone size, CDR3 DNA, CDR3 protein. D genes are given only for firm matches. Not every row has a clone size; where given, it reads once, few, many or a size class.

V gene: TRBV2; J gene: TRBJ1-5; D gene: TRBD1; clone size: NA; CDR3 DNA: TGTGCCAGCAGTTCAGGGGGCGCCGAACTTCAGCCCCAGCATTTT; CDR3 protein: CASSSGGAELQPQHF
V gene: TRBV2; J gene: TRBJ2-3; D gene: TRBD2; clone size: NA; CDR3 DNA: TGTGCCAGCAGTGCGAGGACTAGCGGGAGGGTGGATACGCAGTATTTT; CDR3 protein: CASSARTSGRVDTQYF
V gene: TRBV5-1; J gene: TRBJ2-3; D gene: NA; clone size: NA; CDR3 DNA: TGCGCCAGCAGCTCAGGGGTCCAGGTCACAGATACGCAGTATTTT; CDR3 protein: CASSSGVQVTDTQYF
V gene: TRBV28; J gene: TRBJ1-2; D gene: NA; clone size: NA; CDR3 DNA: TGTGCCAGCAGCCTGGGAGGCCCCGGGAAAAGAAGCTACACCTTC; CDR3 protein: CASSLGGPGKRSYTF
V gene: TRBV19; J gene: TRBJ1-2; D gene: TRBD1; clone size: NA; CDR3 DNA: TGTGCCAGTACGTCCCCGGGACAGGGCTATGGCTACACCTTC; CDR3 protein: CASTSPGQGYGYTF
V gene: TRBV7-2; J gene: TRBJ1-4; D gene: NA; clone size: NA; CDR3 DNA: TGTGCCAGCAGCTTATTGGGGTTTAATGAAAAACTGTTTTTT; CDR3 protein: CASSLLGFNEKLFF
V gene: TRBV5-6; J gene: TRBJ2-1; D gene: TRBD2; clone size: NA; CDR3 DNA: TGTGCCAGCAGCTTGGAATTTCTAGCGGGATCCTCCTACAATGAGCAGTTCTTC; CDR3 protein: CASSLEFLAGSSYNEQFF
V gene: TRBV19; J gene: TRBJ2-3; D gene: TRBD1; clone size: NA; CDR3 DNA: TGTGCCAGTTCCGGGACAGCGGCCACCACAGATACGCAGTATTTT; CDR3 protein: CASSGTAATTDTQYF
V gene: TRBV30; J gene: TRBJ2-7; D gene: TRBD2; clone size: NA; CDR3 DNA: TGTGCCTGGAAGGGGACTAGCGGGAGTGGCGAGCAGTACTTC; CDR3 protein: CAWKGTSGSGEQYF
V gene: TRBV7-3; J gene: TRBJ1-5; D gene: TRBD1; clone size: NA; CDR3 DNA: TGTGCCAGCAGTTGGACAGGGAACAATCAGCCCCAGCATTTT; CDR3 protein: CASSWTGNNQPQHF
V gene: TRBV19; J gene: TRBJ1-2; D gene: NA; clone size: NA; CDR3 DNA: TGTGCCAGTAGTATAGTCGCCCGGGGAGGCTACACCTTC; CDR3 protein: CASSIVARGGYTF
V gene: TRBV10-3; J gene: TRBJ2-6; D gene: NA; clone size: NA; CDR3 DNA: TGTGCCGCCGGAGACCTCCGGGCCCTCTCGGCCCTGACTTTC; CDR3 protein: CAAGDLRALSALTF
V gene: TRBV7-9; J gene: TRBJ2-1; D gene: NA; clone size: NA; CDR3 DNA: TGTGCCAGCAGCTTCACTACCCTTGAGCAGTTCTTC; CDR3 protein: CASSFTTLEQFF
V gene: TRBV7-2; J gene: TRBJ2-3; D gene: TRBD2; clone size: NA; CDR3 DNA: TGTGCCAGCAGCTTAATCTGGTCTAGCGGGAGTCCAGATACGCAGTATTTT; CDR3 protein: CASSLIWSSGSPDTQYF
V gene: TRBV7-9; J gene: TRBJ2-2; D gene: NA; clone size: few; CDR3 DNA: TGTGCCAGCAGCCCTCGGGCGCCGGCCGGGGAGCTGTTTTTT; CDR3 protein: CASSPRAPAGELFF
V gene: TRBV6-1; J gene: TRBJ2-7; D gene: NA; clone size: NA; CDR3 DNA: TGTGCCAGCAGTGAGGGATTCACTGGACTTTACGAGCAGTACTTC; CDR3 protein: CASSEGFTGLYEQYF
V gene: TRBV6-1; J gene: TRBJ2-5; D gene: TRBD2; clone size: once; CDR3 DNA: TGTGCCAGCAGTGAAGGCCTAGCGGGGATCCAAGAGACCCAGTACTTC; CDR3 protein: CASSEGLAGIQETQYF
V gene: TRBV5-5; J gene: TRBJ1-4; D gene: NA; clone size: NA; CDR3 DNA: TGTGCCAGCAGCTTGCGGGCCCTCTCAACTAATGAAAAACTGTTTTTT; CDR3 protein: CASSLRALSTNEKLFF